The next 13 T cell receptor beta chains were all read from a single sample in a study of tumor-infiltrating lymphocytes in primary liver carcinoma. Blood RNA was derived from unsorted whole blood, and germline DNA was extracted too. With roughly 540 ng total RNA as template and a constant-region primer, TCR beta cDNA was made. It was through three nested multiplex PCR rounds of slightly modified ARM-PCR that TCR beta libraries arose. A C-beta reverse primer was combined with TRBV1-TRBV30 forward primers in the first two PCR rounds, and each round had around 11 cycles. TCRdb re-called the multiplex PCR reads through MiXCR, storing one row per CDR3 protein. The sample includes 310,000 or so distinct CDR3 sequences, 58% of them seen just once. Input material: peripheral blood. These receptors were obtained from a woman aged 25 to 39 with primary liver carcinoma and hepatitis B virus infection.

A single count supports this clonotype. V gene TRBV6-2 or TRBV6-3 combines with J gene TRBJ1-3, with D perhaps matching TRBD1 (5 bases). Germline V lookup: CDR1 MNHEY, CDR2 SVGEGT. The CDR3 is made up of 15 amino acids. Between the trimmed V and J ends, which lost 2 bases and 4 bases, there was a span of 12 bases. CDR3 in amino acids: CASSYGGRDGNTIYF. In nucleotides, the CDR3 is TGTGCCAGCAGTTACGGCGGCAGGGACGGAAACACCATATATTTT.

The chain uses TRBV6-1 and TRBJ2-5; D remains ambiguous. The CDR3 contains 13 residues. V dropped 6 bases and J dropped 8 bases, with 16 bases sitting between them. Germline V gene sequence: CDR1 MNHNS, CDR2 SASEGT. The CDR3 sequence: CASRVTWRGTQYF. The CDR3, as DNA: TGTGCCAGCAGAGTTACATGGCGAGGAACCCAGTACTTC.

Worth noting for this clonotype: One end of the junction varies from germline; a read error may be responsible. The chain links TRBV4-2 to TRBJ1-4; 10 nucleotides line up with TRBD1. The CDR3 extends over 17 amino acids. Germline CDR1 and CDR2: LGHNA and YNFKEQ. The CDR3 bases are TGTACCAGCAGCCAAGCGACAGGGGGCATAACTAATGAAAAACTGTTTTTT. Protein product: CTSSQATGGITNEKLFF.

Concerning this clonotype itself: This CDR3 fails to terminate in the conserved phenylalanine or tryptophan, so it likely reflects a read error. The chain employs TRBV11-2 and TRBJ1-5, with 11 bases that match TRBD1. CDR1 SGHAT and CDR2 FQNNGV come from the germline V gene. The CDR3 sequence is 18 residues long. The V and J ends lost 4 bases and 5 bases, in that order; junction bases with no gene match: 13. Here the CDR3 DNA reads TGTGCCAGCAGCTCTTGGACAGGGGGCACCTTGGGCGATCAGCCCCAGCATTAT. Its translation is CASSSWTGGTLGDQPQHY.

About this clonotype: One end of the junction varies from germline; a read error may be responsible. For the CDR3, the DNA is TGTGCCAGCAGCTTAGGAGTGGGAGGCCTCAATGAGCAGTTCTTT. Translating gives CASSLGVGGLNEQFF. The genes are TRBV11-2 and TRBJ2-1; D perhaps matches TRBD2 (6 bases). CDR1 is SGHAT and CDR2 is FQNNGV in the germline V gene. This CDR3 region has 15 residues.

V usage is TRBV7-3 and J usage is TRBJ1-1; D is ambiguous. Germline V gives CDR1 SGHTA, CDR2 FQGTGA. The CDR3 runs to 13 residues. Trimming removed 0 bases at V and 2 bases at J, with 4 bases between. The CDR3 DNA follows: TGTGCCAGCAGCTTAACCCCCAACACTGAAGCTTTCTTT. Residues: CASSLTPNTEAFF.

Points on this clonotype: A much larger clone differs by one base, so this may be a read error. The chain uses TRBV6-6 and TRBJ2-1; perhaps TRBD2 as D (6 bases). The germline gives CDR1 MNHNY, CDR2 SVGAGI (reference sequence). This CDR3 is 12 amino acids long. The CDR3 loop is CVSGGAYNEQFF. CDR3 bases: TGTGTCAGCGGCGGGGCCTACAATGAGCAGTTCTTC.

About this clonotype: Being one base from a much bigger clone, this may be a read error. The genes are TRBV6-2 or TRBV6-3 and TRBJ1-5; a possible D gene is TRBD1 (5 bases). V gave up 5 bases and J gave up 3 bases, with 14 bases separating them. The CDR3 has 15 amino acids. Germline CDR1 reads MNHEY; CDR2 reads SVGEGT. CDR3 in amino acids: CASSLGVRINQPQHF. In DNA form, the CDR3 reads TGTGCCAGCAGTCTAGGGGTCAGAATCAATCAGCCCCAGCATTTT.

The chain couples TRBV5-4 to TRBJ2-1, with 8 bases fitting TRBD2. Germline trimming cut 4 bases from V and 8 bases from J; bases unmatched to any gene: 11. The CDR3 runs 15 residues. Germline CDR1 and CDR2: SGHNT and YYREEE (reference sequence). DNA of the CDR3: TGTGCCAGCAGCATTCCCGGGACTAGAGGCGATGAGCAGTTCTTC. Encoded protein: CASSIPGTRGDEQFF.

Details on this clonotype: This may arise from a read error, as a much more abundant clone is one base away. The chain carries TRBV4-2 and TRBJ1-5, with D possibly TRBD1 on 5 matching bases. Germline V gives CDR1 LGHNA, CDR2 YNFKEQ. The CDR3 has 17 amino acids. CDR3 DNA sequence: TGTGTCAGCAGCCAAGATCAGGGTTATCGGGGCAATCAGCCCCAGCATTTT. Translating it yields CVSSQDQGYRGNQPQHF.

A note on this clonotype: An end of the junction differs from the germline gene, which may be a read error. The chain recombines TRBV4-2 with TRBJ2-3; D may correspond to TRBD1 or TRBD2 (5 bases each). CDR3 size: 15 residues. Germline-derived CDR1 and CDR2 are LGHNA and YNFKEQ. CDR3 region: CASSLYQGDIDTQYF. The CDR3 nucleotides are TGTGCTAGCAGCCTTTACCAGGGAGACATAGATACGCAGTATTTT.

The chain employs TRBV7-3 and TRBJ2-2; 13 bases are a match to TRBD2. Germline V gives CDR1 SGHTA, CDR2 FQGTGA. The CDR3 sequence is 19 residues long. V was clipped by 7 bases and J by 0 bases; unmatched bases: 11. The CDR3 DNA reads as TGTGCCAGCATCTCAGCCGGGACTAGCGGGAACGCGAACACCGGGGAGCTGTTTTTT. This codes for CASISAGTSGNANTGELFF.

J is TRBJ2-2 and V is TRBV5-4; 8 bases map to TRBD2. There are 17 residues in the CDR3. Germline V lookup: CDR1 SGHNT, CDR2 YYREEE (reference sequence). Trimming at V came to 4 bases and at J to 9 bases, leaving 17 bases not matched to a gene. The CDR3 DNA reads TGTGCCAGCAGCAAAGGCTTAGAGCGGGAGCTTCGTCGGGAGCTGTTTTTT. This gives the protein CASSKGLERELRRELFF.